The 15 T cell receptor beta chains below were found in one sample sequenced in a study of T-cell reconstitution after alpha-beta-depleted transplantation in children (dated by TCRdb to 2015 to 2016). Receptor amplification or capture employed PCR. The sequencer was an Illumina HiSeq 2500. Molecular barcoding was employed in the preparation of TCR libraries, with unique molecular identifiers being used to normalize TCRbeta repertoire quantification. TCRdb trimmed public reads at Q25 via fastp, called clones via MiXCR and kept in-frame beta chains. All rows with the same CDR3 protein become a single entry with the most common DNA and genes. The sample table contains some 70,000 distinct CDR3 sequences; only one count was recorded for about 7% of them. The ten most abundant clones make up around 2.4% of the sample. Specimen: PBMCs from the stem cell graft donor, collected from the stem cell graft. The receptors come from a human donor who donated a stem cell graft to a child with acute lymphoblastic leukemia.

This clonotype has only a few counts. This chain links TRBV12-3 or TRBV12-4 with TRBJ1-2; 10 bases are a match to TRBD1. The CDR3 covers 16 residues. The junction had 12 bases not matched to a gene; V was cut back by 7 bases and J by 4 bases. The CDR3 region is CASTGAGTGATYGYTF. CDR3 in DNA: TGTGCCAGCACCGGAGCCGGGACAGGGGCGACCTATGGCTACACCTTC.

The rearrangement links TRBV29-1 to TRBJ2-7; possible D gene TRBD1, 6 bases. The length of the CDR3 is 14 residues. Germline CDR1 SQVTM, CDR2 ANQGSEA. V lost 6 bases to trimming and J lost 0 bases, with 15 bases between them. CDR3 DNA: TGCAGCGTCTTACGACAGGCGCCCTCCTACGAGCAGTACTTC. This gives the protein CSVLRQAPSYEQYF.

This clonotype was recorded at least ten times. This chain connects TRBV5-1 to TRBJ2-7; the match to TRBD2 covers 11 bases. This CDR3 is built from 16 residues. Trimming took 4 bases from V and 2 from J; bases not matched to a gene: 8. In germline, CDR1 is SGHRS, CDR2 YFSETQ. DNA of the CDR3: TGCGCCAGCAGCAGCACTAGCGGGGGAAAAACCTACGAGCAGTACTTC. Protein: CASSSTSGGKTYEQYF. Looking up the rest from reference TRBV5-1 and TRBJ2-7 gives the full variable domain: KAGVTQTPRYLIKTRGQQVTLSCSPISGHRSVSWYQQTPGQGLQFLFEYFSETQRNKGNFPGRFSGRQFSNSRSEMNVSTLELGDSALYLCASSSTSGGKTYEQYFGPGTRLTVT.

This chain joins TRBV27 and TRBJ2-3; TRBD2 is a possible D gene (6 bases). Deletions cut 4 bases from V and 5 bases from J, with 10 bases between. Per the germline V gene, CDR1 is MNHEY and CDR2 is SMNVEV (reference sequence). The CDR3 length is 13 residues. CDR3 coding DNA: TGTGCCAGCAGTTGGAGGGGCCAAGATACGCAGTATTTT. This sequence encodes CASSWRGQDTQYF.

This clonotype was seen many times. The chain carries TRBV29-1 and TRBJ2-7; 7 bases line up with TRBD1. CDR1 SQVTM and CDR2 ANQGSEA come from the germline V gene. The CDR3 extends over 14 amino acids. The J segment lost 3 bases and the V segment lost 0 bases, leaving 5 bases of the junction unmatched. The chain's CDR3 is CSVEEGTAVYEQYF. The DNA of the CDR3 is TGCAGCGTTGAAGAGGGGACAGCGGTCTACGAGCAGTACTTC.

In this sample, this clonotype turned up many times. V usage is TRBV25-1 and J usage is TRBJ1-5; 7 nucleotides align to TRBD1. V trimming: 4 bases; J trimming: 11 bases; junction bases outside the gene matches: 11. The CDR3 sequence is 14 residues long. CDR1 and CDR2 (germline): MGHDK, SYGVNS. In DNA form, the CDR3 reads TGTGCCAGCAGTGGAGGGACAGCTTTCAGCACCCAGCATTTT. It specifies CASSGGTAFSTQHF.

This clonotype has only a few counts. The chain combines TRBV28 with TRBJ2-1, with 7 bases identical to TRBD1. Germline-derived CDR1 and CDR2 are MDHEN and SYDVKM. V lost 10 bases, J lost 7 bases, and 10 bases stayed unmatched. The CDR3 has 13 amino acids. Here the CDR3 DNA reads TGTGCCACCTTTGAGGGGGCGGAGAATGAGCAGTTCTTC. Residues: CATFEGAENEQFF.

This clonotype was found many times. The CDR3 DNA reads TGCGCCAGCAGCTTGAGGCAGGGCGCCTCCTACGAGCAGTACTTC. This encodes CASSLRQGASYEQYF. The V gene is TRBV5-1, the J gene TRBJ2-7; maybe TRBD1 (5 bases). V was pared by 1 base and J by 0 bases, with 11 bases between. The CDR3 runs to 15 residues. Germline CDR1 is SGHRS and CDR2 is YFSETQ.

V and J are TRBV11-2 and TRBJ2-4; D is possibly TRBD1 (7 bases). The CDR3 is 16 residues long. With 0 bases removed from V and 5 bases from J, the gap between germline ends came to 14 bases. Germline values: CDR1 SGHAT, CDR2 FQNNGV. The CDR3 DNA reads TGTGCCAGCAGCTTAGATCGGAGGGGGCTGCAAAACATTCAGTACTTC. Translated, it gives CASSLDRRGLQNIQYF.

This clonotype was seen ten or more times. The J gene is TRBJ2-1, the V gene TRBV11-2, with 9 nucleotides matching TRBD2. Trimming removed 5 bases from V and 5 bases from J; junction bases left unmatched: 4. From germline, CDR1 is SGHAT and CDR2 FQNNGV. The CDR3 sequence is 14 residues long. The CDR3 bases are TGTGCCAGCAGCAAACTAGCGGGCCACAATGAGCAGTTCTTC. This translates into CASSKLAGHNEQFF. The whole variable domain, remainder taken from reference TRBV11-2 and TRBJ2-1, is EAGVAQSPRYKIIEKRQSVAFWCNPISGHATLYWYQQILGQGPKLLIQFQNNGVVDDSQLPKDRFSAERLKGVDSTLKIQPAKLEDSAVYLCASSKLAGHNEQFFGPGTRLTVL.

This clonotype was recorded at least ten times. The chain recombines TRBV6-5 with TRBJ2-7; weak D call: TRBD1 (6 bases). Germline V CDR1 and CDR2: MNHEY, SVGAGI. The CDR3 is 14 amino acids. Trimming stripped 2 bases from V and 6 bases from J, with 14 bases between. CDR3 residues: CASSYRDTWGEQYF. The CDR3 DNA reads as TGTGCCAGCAGTTACCGGGACACCTGGGGCGAGCAGTACTTC.

This clonotype is categorized as large. This chain joins TRBV4-3 and TRBJ1-1; unclear D gene. Germline loops: CDR1 LGHNA, CDR2 YSLEER. The germline V and J ends were trimmed by 1 base and 4 bases, with 4 bases remaining between them. This CDR3 has 12 residues. For the CDR3, the DNA is TGCGCCAGCAGCCAAGGCTCCACTGAAGCTTTCTTT. Amino acids: CASSQGSTEAFF.

This clonotype was seen many times. The CDR3, as DNA: TGTGCCACCAGCAGAGATAGGGGGGACACTGAAGCTTTCTTT. Its protein is CATSRDRGDTEAFF. This sequence joins TRBV15 and TRBJ1-1; maybe TRBD1 (6 bases). This CDR3 comprises 14 residues. Germline CDR1 is LNHNV and CDR2 is YYDKDF (reference sequence). Trimming removed 0 bases at V and 3 bases at J, with 8 bases between.

The chain's CDR3 is CASHFGQLNTEAFF. The CDR3 DNA is TGTGCCAGCCACTTCGGGCAGCTAAACACTGAAGCTTTCTTT. The rearrangement uses TRBV6-1 and TRBJ1-1, with D unresolved. Germline-derived CDR1 and CDR2 are MNHNS and SASEGT. V was trimmed by 8 bases and J by 2 bases, leaving 15 bases between them. The CDR3 is 14 residues long.

This clonotype was detected ten times or more. The J gene is TRBJ1-1, the V gene TRBV29-1; D is undetermined. With 7 bases removed from V and 6 bases from J, the gap between germline ends came to 12 bases. Germline loops: CDR1 SQVTM, CDR2 ANQGSEA. CDR3 size: 11 residues. The CDR3 region is CSATQLAEAFF. As DNA, the CDR3 is TGCAGCGCTACTCAGCTCGCTGAAGCTTTCTTT.